A single sample is the source of the 6 T cell receptor beta chains below, sequenced in a study of T cells after yellow fever vaccination. TCRdb reanalysed the 5' RACE reads using MiXCR and keeps one entry per CDR3 protein. The sample has a few hundred thousand distinct CDR3 sequences, 8.1% seen once. This specimen was PBMCs, taken approximately 47 days after the first yellow fever vaccination. The receptors stem from a young man who received the YFV17D yellow fever vaccine.

This clonotype occurred a few times. In DNA form, the CDR3 reads TGTGCCAGCAGCCACGACGGGACAGAAGAAAAACTGTTTTTT. Translating gives CASSHDGTEEKLFF. The rearrangement links TRBV7-2 to TRBJ1-4; 7 nucleotides align to TRBD1. CDR1 is SGHTA, CDR2 FQGNSA, per germline. The CDR3 length is 14 residues. J lost 8 bases, V lost 5 bases, and 8 bases had no gene match.

The rearrangement uses TRBV29-1 and TRBJ1-1, with unresolved D. The germline gives CDR1 SQVTM, CDR2 ANQGSEA. The CDR3 length is 12 residues. As DNA, the CDR3 is TGCAGTTACTCAAGGATGAACACTGAAGCTTTCTTT. Its translation: CSYSRMNTEAFF. Supplemented by reference TRBV29-1 and TRBJ1-1, the full variable domain reads SAVISQKPSRDICQRGTSLTIQCQVDSQVTMMFWYRQQPGQSLTLIATANQGSEATYESGFVIDKFPISRPNLTFSTLTVSNMSPEDSSIYLCSYSRMNTEAFFGQGTRLTVV.

The sample holds a few counts of this clonotype. V usage is TRBV6-2 or TRBV6-3 and J usage is TRBJ2-2, with D tentatively TRBD2 (6 bases). The CDR3 spans 16 residues. The V gene lost 6 bases and the J gene lost 6 bases, with 20 bases spanning the gap. Germline V CDR1 and CDR2: MNHEY, SVGEGT. In nucleotides, the CDR3 is TGTGCCAGCAGGCCCTCACAGACTAGTTGGGCCGGGGAGCTGTTTTTT. Its translation is CASRPSQTSWAGELFF.

This rearrangement joins TRBV5-8 to TRBJ2-2, with a possible D match to TRBD1 (6 bases). The CDR3 runs 15 residues. V shed 4 bases and J shed 4 bases, with 14 bases lying between them. Germline V gene sequence: CDR1 SGHTS, CDR2 YDEGEE. For the CDR3, the DNA is TGTGCCAGCAGCCATATAACAGGGCCCACCGGGGAGCTGTTTTTT. Translating it yields CASSHITGPTGELFF. The whole variable domain, filled in from reference TRBV5-8 and TRBJ2-2, reads EAGVTQSPTHLIKTRGQQATLRCSPISGHTSVYWYQQALGLGLQFLLWYDEGEERNRGNFPPRFSGRQFPNYSSELNVNALELEDSALYLCASSHITGPTGELFFGEGSRLTVL.

This clonotype was seen a few times. The chain employs TRBV5-1 and TRBJ2-1; TRBD1 aligns across 7 bases. This CDR3 is built from 15 residues. Germline V gene lookup returns CDR1 SGHRS and CDR2 YFSETQ. J gave up 2 bases and V 1 base, and 3 bases lay outside the gene matches. The CDR3 sequence is CASSLPGTAYNEQFF. The CDR3 coding sequence is TGCGCCAGCAGCTTGCCGGGGACAGCCTACAATGAGCAGTTCTTC.

In nucleotides, the CDR3 is TGCGCCAGCAGCTTGTATTCACCGATCACTGAAGCTTTCTTT. This sequence encodes CASSLYSPITEAFF. The chain employs TRBV5-1 and TRBJ1-1; D not resolved. V was pared by 1 base and J by 4 bases, with 11 bases between. Looked up from germline, CDR1 is SGHRS and CDR2 is YFSETQ. The CDR3 runs to 14 residues.